What follows is one T cell receptor beta chain and its context. The data originate from a study of monozygotic twins with inflammatory bowel disease. The CDR3 runs 14 residues. Germline CDR1 and CDR2: LNHDA and SQIVND (reference sequence). Generation of cDNA took place in eight separate reactions per sample. TCRdb re-called the 5' RACE reads and shows each CDR3 protein once, DNA omitted. The sample includes some 400,000 distinct CDR3 sequences. The gene calls are TRBV19 and TRBJ2-5; TCRdb returns TRBD1, unconfirmable since there is no DNA. The sequenced material came from blood. The source is a human donor with ulcerative colitis or Crohn's disease, or a healthy co-twin of an affected twin (not recorded which). The CDR3 spells CASSPWDREETQYF.